These 9 T cell receptor beta chains were all obtained from the same sample, sequenced in a study of sequential checkpoint blockade in melanoma. Indicated treatment: randomized to nivolumab then ipilimumab (arm A) or the reverse (arm B). Profiling relied on immunoSEQ multiplex PCR, and the TCRdb table lists in-frame clones only, not all of them. The data show thousands of clones, roughly a quarter seen once. The sequenced sample was tumor tissue (inferred from file names), obtained from a patient given nivolumab and ipilimumab in sequence. Receptor source: a human donor with melanoma.

This clone came up a few times. The chain carries TRBV25-1 and TRBJ2-1; tentatively, D is TRBD2 (6 bases). Deletions cut 5 bases from V and 0 bases from J, with 17 bases between. Germline V gene data show CDR1 as MGHDK and CDR2 as SYGVNS. There are 17 residues in the CDR3. The CDR3 coding sequence is TGTGCCAGCAGTCTAGGCCCGGGGGTGAGCTCCTACAATGAGCAGTTCTTC. As protein: CASSLGPGVSSYNEQFF.

The chain combines TRBV28 with TRBJ2-1, with 8 nucleotides matching TRBD2. The CDR3 extends over 14 amino acids. Germline V gene sequence: CDR1 MDHEN, CDR2 SYDVKM. The CDR3 coding sequence is TGTGCTTCCCGGGGGGGCGCGAAGGTGAATGAGCAGTTCTTC. Residues: CASRGGAKVNEQFF.

J is TRBJ2-1 and V is TRBV11-3, with 11 nucleotides matching TRBD1. The CDR3 extends over 19 amino acids. V dropped 3 bases and J dropped 8; count of bases not matched to a gene: 18. The V gene's germline CDR1 is SGHNT and CDR2 YENEEA. The DNA for the CDR3 is TGTGCCAGCAGCTTCGCACAAACGGGACAGGGGGTCCGAGGGGATGAGCAGTTCTTC. Translating it yields CASSFAQTGQGVRGDEQFF.

This sequence joins TRBV30 and TRBJ2-1; D could derive from TRBD1 or TRBD2 (5 bases each). Looked up from germline, CDR1 is GTSNPN and CDR2 is SVGIG (reference sequence). Trimming took off 6 bases at V and 7 bases at J, with 16 bases between the two ends. The CDR3 consists of 13 residues. The CDR3: CACYMGTLNEQFF. The CDR3 coding sequence is TGTGCCTGCTACATGGGGACCTTGAATGAGCAGTTCTTC.

There are many counts of this clone. The V call is TRBV6-1, the J call TRBJ2-7, with a weak D call TRBD2 (5 bases). The germline gives CDR1 MNHNS, CDR2 SASEGT. CDR3 length equals 13 residues. V was pared by 1 base and J by 9 bases, with 13 bases between. CDR3 in DNA: TGTGCCAGCAGTGAAGTCCTAGCTCGAGGGCAGTACGTC. Amino acid sequence: CASSEVLARGQYV.

This clone was detected a few times. This chain links TRBV23-1 with TRBJ1-1; D is unclear. TRBV23-1 is labeled an ORF, and its function is uncertain. V was cut by 6 bases and J by 0 bases, with 8 bases left in between. This CDR3 spans 13 amino acids. CDR3 in amino acids: CASSLMLNTEAFF. The CDR3 DNA sequence: TGCGCCAGCAGCTTGATGTTGAACACTGAAGCTTTCTTT.

This clone was detected ten times or more. The genes are TRBV6-8 and TRBJ2-7, with 10 bases identical to TRBD1. The V gene end was trimmed by 6 bases and the J gene end by 2 bases; junction bases not matched to a gene: 7. Germline assignment: CDR1 MNHGY and CDR2 SAAAGT. The CDR3 is 15 residues long. CDR3 nucleotide sequence: TGTGCCAGCAGAGACAGGGGGCGATTCACCTACGAGCAGTACGTC. Its protein is CASRDRGRFTYEQYV.

This clone was counted a few times. V usage is TRBV6-8 and J usage is TRBJ1-2; possibly TRBD1 for D (5 bases). V lost 5 bases to trimming and J lost 0 bases, with 10 bases between them. This CDR3 region has 14 residues. CDR1 is MNHGY and CDR2 is SAAAGT in the germline V gene. The CDR3 here is CASSVGGTNYGYTF. In nucleotides, the CDR3 is TGTGCCAGCAGTGTGGGGGGAACTAACTATGGCTACACCTTC.

This clone has a count of ten or more. This chain links TRBV7-6 with TRBJ1-2; 10 positions agree with TRBD1. This CDR3 has 16 amino acids. Germline V lookup: CDR1 SGHVS, CDR2 FNYEAQ. With 1 base clipped from V and 3 bases from J, the junction kept 5 bases outside the gene matches. This CDR3 is CASSLGGGQGYYGYTF. DNA of the CDR3: TGTGCCAGCAGCTTAGGGGGGGGACAGGGGTACTATGGCTACACCTTC.